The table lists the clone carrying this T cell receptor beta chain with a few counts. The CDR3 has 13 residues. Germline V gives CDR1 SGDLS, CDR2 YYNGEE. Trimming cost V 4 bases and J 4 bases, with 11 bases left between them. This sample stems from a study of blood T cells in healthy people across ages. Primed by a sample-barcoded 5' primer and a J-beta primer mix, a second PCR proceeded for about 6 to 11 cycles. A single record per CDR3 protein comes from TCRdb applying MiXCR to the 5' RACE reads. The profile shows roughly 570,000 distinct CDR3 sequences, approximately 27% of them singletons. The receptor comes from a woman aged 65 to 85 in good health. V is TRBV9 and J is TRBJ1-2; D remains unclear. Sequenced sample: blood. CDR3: CASSPAGGYGYTF. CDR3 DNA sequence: TGTGCCAGCAGCCCCGCGGGCGGCTATGGCTACACCTTC.